This T cell receptor beta chain was sequenced during a study of Ad26.COV2.S vaccination and SARS-CoV-2 variants. Regarding the study as a whole: From the TCR breadth and depth analyses, total T cell responses may have been underestimated. Vaccine and placebo recipients had comparable breadth of non-spike TCRs.

Clones were sequenced by immunoSEQ multiplex PCR, and TCRdb holds only the in-frame ones, with some missing. The data contain 350,000 to 400,000 clones, around 85% of them singletons. Described treatment: roughly 18 received Ad26.COV2.S at low or high dose, single or two shots; about 5 received placebo; per-sample allocation not given. All samples were drawn on day 63, counting from the first vaccine or placebo injection. Trimming stripped 8 bases from V and 1 base from J, with 12 bases between. The CDR3 totals 15 residues. Per the germline V gene, CDR1 is LNHNV and CDR2 is YYDKDF (reference sequence). Details on this clone: The antigen is unknown.

The chain has TRBV15 and TRBJ2-6; possibly TRBD1 for D (5 bases). This receptor was taken from a person aged 18 to 65 who received the Ad26.COV2.S COVID-19 vaccine or a placebo. The material was peripheral blood, obtained in a trial of Ad26.COV2.S vaccine versus placebo. The CDR3 nucleotides are TGTGCCACCCGTTATAGGGGATCTGGGGCCAACGTCCTGACTTTC. Translation: CATRYRGSGANVLTF.